A single sample is the source of the 2 T cell receptor beta chains below, sequenced in a study of OX40 agonist ivuxolimab in advanced cancers. Method: immunoSEQ multiplex PCR; TCRdb's copy keeps in-frame clones and lacks some. The repertoire holds over 150,000 clones, with 94% as singletons. The input for sequencing was CD4+ or CD8+ T cells sorted from blood, taken in a trial of the OX40 agonist ivuxolimab. These receptors were collected from an adult with an advanced solid tumor such as melanoma, head and neck, liver or kidney cancer.

This clone was counted a few times. V is TRBV2 and J is TRBJ1-1, with 9 bases matching TRBD1. V shed 9 bases and J 3 bases; nucleotides not matched to a gene: 5. The length of the CDR3 is 13 residues. Germline V gene sequence: CDR1 SNHLY, CDR2 FYNNEI. The CDR3 spells CARGGQGYTEAFF. CDR3 in DNA: TGTGCCAGGGGGGGACAGGGATACACTGAAGCTTTCTTT.

This clone has a single count. The CDR3 nucleotides read TGTGCCAGCAGCCGCGTGACAGGGGGCAGGGGGTACCAAGAGACCCAGTACTTC. Translation gives CASSRVTGGRGYQETQYF. The rearrangement links TRBV5-6 to TRBJ2-5, with TRBD1 identical over 10 bases. V lost 4 bases and J lost 0; bases outside the gene matches: 12. Germline V gene lookup returns CDR1 SGHDT and CDR2 YYEEEE. The CDR3 is 18 residues long.